The 12 T cell receptor beta chains given below trace back to one sample, sequenced in a study of blood T cell repertoires in COVID-19 (TCRdb year 2020). The method was the immunoSEQ multiplex PCR assay. This is the immuneACCESS table as TCRdb keeps it, with only in-frame sequences that have V and J called. A part of the clones is gone; compared with another copy, unresolved V genes explain less than half, and the rest is unexplained. The sample table holds over 150,000 clones, of which roughly 83% were seen once. The ten largest clones capture roughly 13% of the sample. The sample was peripheral blood. Receptor source: a man between 18 and 35 years old with active or convalescent COVID-19.

V and J are TRBV2 and TRBJ1-6, with D tentatively TRBD1 (5 bases). The CDR3 spans 13 residues. V was clipped by 5 bases and J by 6 bases, with 8 bases between them. From germline, CDR1 is SNHLY and CDR2 FYNNEI. The CDR3 DNA is TGTGCCAGCAGTTATGACAGTAATTCACCCCTCCACTTT. This encodes CASSYDSNSPLHF.

The rearrangement links TRBV5-1 to TRBJ1-4, with 7 positions matching TRBD1. Germline CDR1 is SGHRS and CDR2 is YFSETQ. The CDR3 contains 16 residues. Unmatched junction bases numbered 8, after V lost 4 bases and J lost 2 bases. CDR3 coding DNA: TGCGCCAGCAGCCCAGGGGGGTTAGGCACTAATGAAAAACTGTTTTTT. This codes for CASSPGGLGTNEKLFF.

V gene TRBV5-6 combines with J gene TRBJ1-1, with D maybe TRBD1 (6 bases). The germline gives CDR1 SGHDT, CDR2 YYEEEE. This CDR3 contains 16 residues. V was clipped by 3 bases and J by 1 base, with 16 bases between them. The CDR3 coding sequence is TGTGCCAGCAGCTCTTTGACAGGTTCGGGGAACACTGAAGCTTTCTTT. It yields the protein CASSSLTGSGNTEAFF.

V gene TRBV13 combines with J gene TRBJ1-1; TRBD1 is a possible D gene (5 bases). Trimming cost V 5 bases and J 3 bases, with 13 bases left between them. The CDR3 length is 14 residues. Germline CDR1 is PRHDT and CDR2 is FYEKMQ (reference sequence). The CDR3 reads CASSRGGADTEAFF. The CDR3 nucleotides read TGTGCCAGCAGCCGGGGAGGGGCAGACACTGAAGCTTTCTTT.

The chain employs TRBV7-9 and TRBJ2-5; D not certain. This CDR3 has 14 amino acids. With 0 bases removed from V and 2 bases from J, the gap between germline ends came to 7 bases. Germline CDR1 SEHNR, CDR2 FQNEAQ (reference sequence). The CDR3 loop is CASSLAGIQETQYF. CDR3 sequence (DNA): TGTGCCAGCAGCTTAGCTGGCATTCAAGAGACCCAGTACTTC.

V and J are TRBV28 and TRBJ2-1, with D perhaps matching TRBD1 (6 bases). The V gene's germline CDR1 is MDHEN and CDR2 SYDVKM. The CDR3 is made up of 13 amino acids. V was clipped by 10 bases and J by 8 bases, with 18 bases between them. The CDR3 loop is CAKPRRGGHEQFF. CDR3 DNA: TGTGCCAAGCCGAGACGAGGGGGACATGAGCAGTTCTTC. The full variable domain, rest sourced from reference TRBV28 and TRBJ2-1, is DVKVTQSSRYLVKRTGEKVFLECVQDMDHENMFWYRQDPGLGLRLIYFSYDVKMKEKGDIPEGYSVSREKKERFSLILESASTNQTSMYLCAKPRRGGHEQFFGPGTRLTVL.

The chain uses TRBV5-1 and TRBJ2-7; TRBD2 is a possible D gene (6 bases). V lost 0 bases to trimming and J lost 5 bases, with 21 bases between them. The V gene's germline CDR1 is SGHRS and CDR2 YFSETQ. The CDR3 spans 17 residues. In nucleotides, the CDR3 is TGCGCCAGCAGCTTGGGGTCTGGGGGACTCTACCAGGACGAGCAGTACTTC. This translates into CASSLGSGGLYQDEQYF.

The table lists this clone with a count of one. The chain joins TRBV7-8 to TRBJ2-1; 15 bases are shared with TRBD2. Looked up from germline, CDR1 is SGHVS and CDR2 is FQNEAQ. The CDR3 is made up of 15 amino acids. Unmatched junction bases numbered 7, after V lost 7 bases and J lost 9 bases. CDR3 sequence reads: CASTSGLAGGREQFF. CDR3 in DNA: TGTGCCAGCACAAGCGGACTAGCGGGGGGGCGTGAGCAGTTCTTC.

This clone was observed a few times. The chain is built from TRBV28 and TRBJ2-5, with D tentatively TRBD1 (7 bases). Germline values: CDR1 MDHEN, CDR2 SYDVKM. V lost 7 bases to trimming and J lost 5 bases, with 17 bases between them. The CDR3 length is 14 residues. The CDR3: CASTPGGSDETQYF. Here the CDR3 DNA reads TGTGCCAGCACGCCAGGGGGGTCGGATGAGACCCAGTACTTC.

This chain connects TRBV18 to TRBJ2-1; TRBD2 matches 12 bases. This CDR3 region has 15 residues. Per the germline V gene, CDR1 is KGHSH and CDR2 is LQKENI. With 2 bases clipped from V and 6 bases from J, the junction kept 2 bases outside the gene matches. CDR3 residues: CASSPVTSGSNEQFF. The CDR3 DNA reads as TGTGCCAGCTCACCAGTGACTAGCGGGAGCAATGAGCAGTTCTTC.

This clone was detected only once. V usage is TRBV27 and J usage is TRBJ2-3; possible D gene TRBD2, 5 bases. Trimming stripped 5 bases from V and 1 base from J, with 13 bases between. The CDR3 contains 15 residues. CDR1 and CDR2 (germline): MNHEY, SMNVEV (reference sequence). The CDR3 coding sequence is TGTGCCAGCAGTGCGGTCAAAGCGGGCACAGATACGCAGTATTTT. It translates to CASSAVKAGTDTQYF.

V and J are TRBV6-4 and TRBJ2-5; a possible D gene is TRBD2 (6 bases). This CDR3 region has 13 residues. CDR1 MRHNA and CDR2 SNTAGT come from the germline V gene. Trimming removed 6 bases at V and 5 bases at J, with 13 bases between. The CDR3 DNA follows: TGTGCCAGCAGCCGACTAGAGGGGGAGACCCAGTACTTC. Translating gives CASSRLEGETQYF.